Each of the 2 T cell receptor beta chains below was sequenced from the same sample in a study of cytomegalovirus exposure and HLA in healthy donors (TCRdb year 2017). The library was generated by the immunoSEQ multiplex PCR assay. A mixture of 60 forward primers for TCR Vbeta segments and 13 reverse primers for TCR Jbeta segments was used in the multiplex PCR. Held by TCRdb, this immuneACCESS table contains in-frame sequences only and omits some clones. Under half of the omission traces to an unresolved V gene where checked; the cause of the rest is unknown. A total of 85,000 to 100,000 clones appear in this sample, about two thirds of them only once. Jointly, the top ten make up more than 2.5% of the sample. Sequencing was performed on PBMCs. These receptors originate from a man aged 50 to 59 in good health and CMV-seronegative.

The chain joins TRBV7-2 to TRBJ1-1, with unresolved D. V lost 0 bases, J lost 1 base, and 9 bases lay in between. The CDR3 has 15 residues. CDR1 SGHTA and CDR2 FQGNSA come from the germline V gene. DNA for the CDR3: TGTGCCAGCAGCTTAGCGTCCTATTCGAACACTGAAGCTTTCTTT. It codes for CASSLASYSNTEAFF. The full variable domain, rest sourced from reference TRBV7-2 and TRBJ1-1, is GAGVSQSPSNKVTEKGKDVELRCDPISGHTALYWYRQSLGQGLEFLIYFQGNSAPDKSGLPSDRFSAERTGGSVSTLTIQRTQQEDSAVYLCASSLASYSNTEAFFGQGTRLTVV.

The V gene is TRBV4-3, the J gene TRBJ2-1, with unresolved D. In germline, CDR1 is LGHNA, CDR2 YSLEER. CDR3 length equals 14 residues. The V and J ends lost 0 bases and 10 bases respectively, with 13 bases between them. The DNA of the CDR3 is TGCGCCAGCAGCCAAGATATAGAACTACACGAGCAGTTCTTC. Translated: CASSQDIELHEQFF.